The 14 T cell receptor beta chains below come from one sample, sequenced in a study of cytomegalovirus exposure and HLA in healthy donors. Use of 60 Vbeta and 13 Jbeta primers characterized the PCR. Repertoires were generated with immunoSEQ multiplex PCR, while TCRdb's copy carries only in-frame clones and drops some. The sample table includes some 41,000 clones. Specimen: PBMCs. The receptors here all came from a young man in good health and CMV-seronegative.

J is TRBJ2-7 and V is TRBV27; the match to TRBD2 covers 8 bases. J lost 5 bases, V lost 7 bases, and 10 bases had no gene match. The V gene's germline CDR1 is MNHEY and CDR2 SMNVEV (reference sequence). This CDR3 spans 14 amino acids. The CDR3 coding sequence is TGTGCCAGCAACCCGGGACTAGGGCCGCACGAGCAGTACTTC. Its translation: CASNPGLGPHEQYF.

As for this clone: One end of the junction fails to match germline, which may point to a read error. V usage is TRBV30 and J usage is TRBJ2-3; 9 bases are a match to TRBD1. The germline V gene has CDR1 GTSNPN and CDR2 SVGIG (reference sequence). There are 15 residues in the CDR3. The CDR3 DNA reads as TGTGCCTGGAGTCCGGGACAGGGCTTCCAAGATAAGCAGTATTTT. Translating gives CAWSPGQGFQDKQYF.

About this clone: The same CDR3 arises from other DNA sequences in this sample as well. J is TRBJ2-1 and V is TRBV6-4; no firm D call. CDR1 is MRHNA and CDR2 is SNTAGT in the germline V gene. Trimming pared 2 bases from V and 3 bases from J, leaving 20 bases between. The CDR3 consists of 18 residues. This chain's CDR3 is CASSDRSGWPRIYNEQFF. CDR3 sequence (DNA): TGTGCCAGCAGTGACCGCTCTGGTTGGCCACGTATCTACAATGAGCAGTTCTTC.

The V gene is TRBV13, the J gene TRBJ1-1; D is unclear. The CDR3 is 14 residues long. The ends were cut back, 1 base at V and 0 bases at J, with 6 bases in the middle. Germline V gene lookup returns CDR1 PRHDT and CDR2 FYEKMQ (reference sequence). In nucleotides, the CDR3 is TGTGCCAGCAGCTTAGCACAGCTGAACACTGAAGCTTTCTTT. Protein product: CASSLAQLNTEAFF. Looking up the rest from reference TRBV13 and TRBJ1-1 gives the full variable domain: AAGVIQSPRHLIKEKRETATLKCYPIPRHDTVYWYQQGPGQDPQFLISFYEKMQSDKGSIPDRFSAQQFSDYHSELNMSSLELGDSALYFCASSLAQLNTEAFFGQGTRLTVV.

This chain connects TRBV7-2 to TRBJ2-2; 9 bases align to TRBD2. V gave up 5 bases and J gave up 5 bases; unmatched junction bases: 12. The length of the CDR3 is 17 residues. Per germline, CDR1 SGHTA and CDR2 FQGNSA. The DNA of the CDR3 is TGTGCCAGCAGCCCTGGAGCTAGCGGGATCCCTACCGGGGAGCTGTTTTTT. Its translation: CASSPGASGIPTGELFF.

The V gene is TRBV6-4, the J gene TRBJ2-2, with 11 bases fitting TRBD2. Germline CDR1 MRHNA, CDR2 SNTAGT. J gave up 4 bases and V 4 bases, and 2 bases lay outside the gene matches. This CDR3 is built from 15 residues. The CDR3 is CASSGLAGSTGELFF. In DNA form, the CDR3 reads TGTGCCAGCAGTGGACTAGCGGGATCCACCGGGGAGCTGTTTTTT.

The chain joins TRBV9 to TRBJ2-1; perhaps TRBD1 as D (6 bases). In germline, CDR1 is SGDLS, CDR2 YYNGEE. There are 13 residues in the CDR3. Trimming removed 1 base from V and 7 bases from J, with 9 bases in between. The CDR3 sequence: CASSVPQGNEQFF. Written as DNA, the CDR3 is TGTGCCAGCAGCGTACCTCAGGGGAATGAGCAGTTCTTC.

The V gene is TRBV19, the J gene TRBJ1-5; no reliable D call. The V gene's germline CDR1 is LNHDA and CDR2 SQIVND (reference sequence). Trimming cost V 9 bases and J 4 bases, with 10 bases left between them. This CDR3 comprises 12 residues. As DNA, the CDR3 is TGTGCCAGCACCATCGGTAATCAGCCCCAGCATTTT. Protein sequence: CASTIGNQPQHF.

V gene TRBV4-1 combines with J gene TRBJ1-6, with TRBD1 matching 9 bases. This CDR3 is 15 amino acids long. The junction had 6 bases not matched to a gene; V was cut back by 3 bases and J by 9 bases. CDR1 MGHRA and CDR2 YSYEKL come from the germline V gene. CDR3 nucleotide sequence: TGCGCCAGCAGCCAGTTGGGACAGGGCGGTTCACCCCTCCACTTT. As protein: CASSQLGQGGSPLHF.

The chain uses TRBV10-3 and TRBJ2-1; a possible D gene is TRBD2 (5 bases). Trimming removed 7 bases at V and 2 bases at J, with 15 bases between. CDR3 size: 15 residues. Per germline, CDR1 ENHRY and CDR2 SYGVKD. The DNA of the CDR3 is TGTGCCATCAACGACGTGAACGGGACCTACAATGAGCAGTTCTTC. Amino acids: CAINDVNGTYNEQFF.

V and J are TRBV4-3 and TRBJ2-3; 12 positions match TRBD2. After removal of 0 bases from V and 1 base from J, the junction contained 5 bases not matched to a gene. Per germline, CDR1 LGHNA and CDR2 YSLEER. This CDR3 is built from 18 residues. This CDR3 is CASSQDRLAGGGTDTQYF. In DNA, the CDR3 is TGCGCCAGCAGCCAAGATCGGCTAGCGGGGGGGGGCACAGATACGCAGTATTTT.

The V and J genes are TRBV4-1 and TRBJ2-1; D may be TRBD2 (5 bases). V was shortened by 0 bases and J by 5 bases, with 14 bases between the two germline ends. Germline assignment: CDR1 MGHRA and CDR2 YSYEKL. The CDR3 has 16 residues. CDR3 nucleotides: TGCGCCAGCAGCCAAGATCGAGTCGGGATAGACAATGAGCAGTTCTTC. Its translation: CASSQDRVGIDNEQFF.

The V and J genes are TRBV19 and TRBJ2-3; TRBD1 agrees at 11 bases. In germline, CDR1 is LNHDA, CDR2 SQIVND (reference sequence). CDR3 length: 14 amino acids. The junction had 3 bases not matched to a gene; V was cut back by 7 bases and J by 3 bases. The CDR3 nucleotides are TGTGCCAGTAAGGGACAGGGGGAGACAGATACGCAGTATTTT. Amino acids: CASKGQGETDTQYF.

This chain uses TRBV9 with TRBJ2-2; D is unclear. V lost 2 bases, J lost 2 bases, and 7 bases lay in between. The CDR3 runs to 14 residues. Germline V gene lookup returns CDR1 SGDLS and CDR2 YYNGEE. CDR3 bases: TGTGCCAGCAGCGTGTATAGCAACACCGGGGAGCTGTTTTTT. As protein: CASSVYSNTGELFF.